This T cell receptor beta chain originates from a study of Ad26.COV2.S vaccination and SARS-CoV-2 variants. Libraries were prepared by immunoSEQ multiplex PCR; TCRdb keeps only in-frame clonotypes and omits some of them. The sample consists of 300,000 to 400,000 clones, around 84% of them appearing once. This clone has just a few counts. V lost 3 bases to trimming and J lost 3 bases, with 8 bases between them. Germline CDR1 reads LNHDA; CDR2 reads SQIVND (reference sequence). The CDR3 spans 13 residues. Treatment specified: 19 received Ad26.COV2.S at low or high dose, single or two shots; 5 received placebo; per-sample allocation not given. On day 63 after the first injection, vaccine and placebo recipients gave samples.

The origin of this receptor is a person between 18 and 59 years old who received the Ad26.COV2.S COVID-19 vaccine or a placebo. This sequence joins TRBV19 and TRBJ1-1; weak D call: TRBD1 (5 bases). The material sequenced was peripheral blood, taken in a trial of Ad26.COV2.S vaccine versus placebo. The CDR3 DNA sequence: TGTGCCAGTAGTATTGGGGCGGACACTGAAGCTTTCTTT. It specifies CASSIGADTEAFF.